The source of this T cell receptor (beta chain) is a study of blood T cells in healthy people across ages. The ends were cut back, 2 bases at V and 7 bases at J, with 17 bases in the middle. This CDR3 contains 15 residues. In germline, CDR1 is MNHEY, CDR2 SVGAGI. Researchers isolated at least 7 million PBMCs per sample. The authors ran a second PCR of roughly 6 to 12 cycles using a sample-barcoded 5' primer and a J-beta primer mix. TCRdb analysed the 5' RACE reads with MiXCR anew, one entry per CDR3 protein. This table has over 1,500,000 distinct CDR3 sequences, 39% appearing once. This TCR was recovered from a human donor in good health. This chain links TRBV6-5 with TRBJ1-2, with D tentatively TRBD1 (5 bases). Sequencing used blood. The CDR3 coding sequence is TGTGCCAGCAGTTACGGGGTGTTGGGCCAGGGTGGCTACACCTTC. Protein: CASSYGVLGQGGYTF.